A single sample gave rise to the 6 T cell receptor beta chains below, sequenced in a study of cytomegalovirus exposure and HLA in healthy donors. Use of 60 Vbeta and 13 Jbeta primers characterized the PCR. Produced via immunoSEQ multiplex PCR; TCRdb's table is partial and in-frame only. The sample holds roughly 100,000 clones, about 62% seen once. Sequencing was done on a sample of PBMCs. The source of these receptors is a human donor in good health.

This sequence joins TRBV28 and TRBJ2-3; possible D gene TRBD2, 6 bases. Germline CDR1 is MDHEN and CDR2 is SYDVKM. The CDR3 runs 13 residues. Trimming pared 7 bases from V and 2 bases from J, leaving 10 bases between. The DNA for the CDR3 is TGTGCCAGCACGGAGGGGAACACAGATACGCAGTATTTT. Translation: CASTEGNTDTQYF. The full variable domain, with the rest looked up from reference TRBV28 and TRBJ2-3, is DVKVTQSSRYLVKRTGEKVFLECVQDMDHENMFWYRQDPGLGLRLIYFSYDVKMKEKGDIPEGYSVSREKKERFSLILESASTNQTSMYLCASTEGNTDTQYFGPGTRLTVL.

Written as DNA, the CDR3 is TGCGCCAGCAGTGAGGCGTCCGTCGGCTCTGGAAACACCATATATTTT. Its protein product is CASSEASVGSGNTIYF. The rearrangement links TRBV10-1 to TRBJ1-3; no clear D. Trimming took 2 bases from V and 0 from J, leaving 11 bases between them. Germline CDR1 and CDR2: WNHNN and SYGVQD (reference sequence). This CDR3 is built from 16 residues.

The V call is TRBV4-1, the J call TRBJ2-5, with TRBD2 identical over 10 bases. V was clipped by 4 bases and J by 1 base; unmatched bases: 9. The CDR3 is 17 amino acids. The germline gives CDR1 MGHRA, CDR2 YSYEKL. Written as DNA, the CDR3 is TGCGCCAGCAGCCTCACCCCTAGCGGGAGACCCCAAGAGACCCAGTACTTC. Translation gives CASSLTPSGRPQETQYF.

The V call is TRBV7-9, the J call TRBJ1-1, with D possibly matching TRBD1 (6 bases). The CDR3 totals 12 residues. V was clipped by 1 base and J by 11 bases, with 11 bases between them. Per the germline V gene, CDR1 is SEHNR and CDR2 is FQNEAQ (reference sequence). The CDR3 DNA follows: TGTGCCAGCAGCTTAGAGACCCAGGGGGCTTTCTTT. Its translation: CASSLETQGAFF.

There are a few counts of this clone. The rearrangement joins TRBV6-1 to TRBJ2-7; possibly TRBD1 for D (6 bases). This CDR3 is 11 amino acids long. CDR1 is MNHNS and CDR2 is SASEGT in the germline V gene. V lost 8 bases to trimming and J lost 5 bases, with 10 bases between them. CDR3 residues: CASWTEDEQYF. CDR3 DNA: TGTGCCAGCTGGACAGAAGACGAGCAGTACTTC.

This sequence joins TRBV30 and TRBJ1-3, with D maybe TRBD1 (5 bases). The CDR3 runs to 17 residues. The ends were cut back, 0 bases at V and 1 base at J, with 16 bases in the middle. In germline, CDR1 is GTSNPN, CDR2 SVGIG (reference sequence). The CDR3 loop is CAWSVLPGVPSGNTIYF. The DNA of the CDR3 is TGTGCCTGGAGTGTACTTCCGGGGGTTCCGTCTGGAAACACCATATATTTT.